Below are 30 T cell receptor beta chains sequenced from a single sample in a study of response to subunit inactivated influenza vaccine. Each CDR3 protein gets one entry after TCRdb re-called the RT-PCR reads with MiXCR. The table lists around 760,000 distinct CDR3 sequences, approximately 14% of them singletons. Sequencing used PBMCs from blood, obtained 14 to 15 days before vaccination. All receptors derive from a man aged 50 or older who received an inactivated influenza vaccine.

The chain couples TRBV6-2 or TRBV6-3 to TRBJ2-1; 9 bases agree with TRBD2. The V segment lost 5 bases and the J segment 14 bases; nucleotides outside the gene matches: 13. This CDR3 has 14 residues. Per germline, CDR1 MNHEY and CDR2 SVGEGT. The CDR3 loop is CASSNPGSGREEFF. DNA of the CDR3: TGTGCCAGCAGTAACCCGGGTAGCGGGAGAGAGGAGTTCTTC.

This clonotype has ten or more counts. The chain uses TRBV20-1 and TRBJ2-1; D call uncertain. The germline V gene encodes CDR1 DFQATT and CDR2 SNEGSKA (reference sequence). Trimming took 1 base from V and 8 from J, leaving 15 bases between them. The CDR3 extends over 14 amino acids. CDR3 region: CSARGASYYHEQFF. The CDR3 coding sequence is TGCAGTGCTAGAGGGGCTAGTTATTATCATGAGCAGTTCTTC.

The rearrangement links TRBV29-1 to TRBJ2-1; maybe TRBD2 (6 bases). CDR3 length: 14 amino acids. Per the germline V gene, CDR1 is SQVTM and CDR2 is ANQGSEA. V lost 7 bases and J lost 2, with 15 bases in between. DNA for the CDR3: TGCAGCGCCGGGGGACTTTCCCCCTACAATGAGCAGTTCTTC. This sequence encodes CSAGGLSPYNEQFF.

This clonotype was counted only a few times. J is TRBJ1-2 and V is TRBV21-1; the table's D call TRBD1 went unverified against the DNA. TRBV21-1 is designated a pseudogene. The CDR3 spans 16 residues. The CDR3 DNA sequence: TGTGCCAGCAGCCAACTGAATCTGGACACGCACTATGGCTACACCTTC. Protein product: CASSQLNLDTHYGYTF.

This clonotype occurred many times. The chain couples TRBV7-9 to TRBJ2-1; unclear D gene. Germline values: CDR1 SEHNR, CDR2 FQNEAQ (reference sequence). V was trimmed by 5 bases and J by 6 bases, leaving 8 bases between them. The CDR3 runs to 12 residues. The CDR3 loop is CASSTATNEQFF. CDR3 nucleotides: TGTGCCAGCAGCACGGCGACCAATGAGCAGTTCTTC.

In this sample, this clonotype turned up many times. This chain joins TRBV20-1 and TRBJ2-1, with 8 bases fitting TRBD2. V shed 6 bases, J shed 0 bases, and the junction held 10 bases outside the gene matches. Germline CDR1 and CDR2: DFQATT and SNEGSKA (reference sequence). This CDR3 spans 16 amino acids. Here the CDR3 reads CSAIQAGASSYNEQFF. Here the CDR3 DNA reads TGCAGTGCCATACAAGCGGGGGCCAGCTCCTACAATGAGCAGTTCTTC.

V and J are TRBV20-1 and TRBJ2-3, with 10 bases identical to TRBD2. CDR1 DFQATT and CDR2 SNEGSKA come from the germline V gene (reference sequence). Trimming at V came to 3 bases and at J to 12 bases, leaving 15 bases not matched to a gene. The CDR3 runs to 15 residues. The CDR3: CSARDRVSGGLNQYF. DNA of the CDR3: TGCAGTGCTAGGGATCGGGTTAGCGGGGGGCTTAATCAGTATTTT.

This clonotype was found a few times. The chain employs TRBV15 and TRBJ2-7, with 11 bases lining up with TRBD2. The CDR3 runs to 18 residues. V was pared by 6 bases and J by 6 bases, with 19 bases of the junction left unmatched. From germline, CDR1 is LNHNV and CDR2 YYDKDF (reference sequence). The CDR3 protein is CATRERRLAGPLVFEQYF. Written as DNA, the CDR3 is TGTGCCACCAGGGAGAGGAGACTAGCGGGACCCCTTGTCTTCGAGCAGTACTTC.

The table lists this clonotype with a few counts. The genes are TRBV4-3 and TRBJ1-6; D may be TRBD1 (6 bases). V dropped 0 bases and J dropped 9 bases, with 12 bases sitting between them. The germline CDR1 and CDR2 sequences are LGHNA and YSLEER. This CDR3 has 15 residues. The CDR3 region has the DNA TGCGCCAGCAGCCAAGATCCAGGGGTGGGTTCACCCCTCCACTTT. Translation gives CASSQDPGVGSPLHF.

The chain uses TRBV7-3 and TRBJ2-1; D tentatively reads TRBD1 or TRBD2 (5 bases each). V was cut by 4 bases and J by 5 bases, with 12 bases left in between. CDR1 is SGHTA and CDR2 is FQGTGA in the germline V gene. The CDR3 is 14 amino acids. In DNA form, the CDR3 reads TGTGCCAGCAGCTCCCCGGGACCGCACAATGAGCAGTTCTTC. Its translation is CASSSPGPHNEQFF.

CDR3 coding DNA: TGTGCCAGCAGCCCCCGCCAGGGTGCGGTTTTGTATGGATTGACTGGGGCCAACGTCCTGACTTTC. Protein sequence: CASSPRQGAVLYGLTGANVLTF. The J gene is TRBJ2-6, the V gene TRBV4-2, with a possible D match to TRBD1 (5 bases). This CDR3 spans 22 amino acids. CDR1 and CDR2 (germline): LGHNA, YNFKEQ. V lost 4 bases, J lost 2 bases, and 30 bases lay in between.

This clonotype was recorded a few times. The CDR3 here is CASSLEGSTYAESPLHF. The CDR3 nucleotides read TGCGCCAGCAGCTTGGAGGGATCGACTTATGCGGAATCACCCCTCCACTTT. The chain couples TRBV5-1 to TRBJ1-6, with D unclear. Trimming took 0 bases from V and 10 from J, leaving 20 bases between them. Germline loops: CDR1 SGHRS, CDR2 YFSETQ. CDR3 size: 17 residues.

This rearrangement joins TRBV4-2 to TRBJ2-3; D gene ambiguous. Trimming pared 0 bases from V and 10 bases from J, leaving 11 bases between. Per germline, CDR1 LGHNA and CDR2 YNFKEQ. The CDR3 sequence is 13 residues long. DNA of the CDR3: TGTGCCAGCAGCCAAGATGTTGACCGTGCGCAGTATTTT. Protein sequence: CASSQDVDRAQYF.

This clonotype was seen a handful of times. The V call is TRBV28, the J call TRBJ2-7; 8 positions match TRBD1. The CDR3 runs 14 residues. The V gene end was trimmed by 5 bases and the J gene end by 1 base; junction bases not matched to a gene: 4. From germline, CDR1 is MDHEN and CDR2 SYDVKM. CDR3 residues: CASSGQGRSYEQYF. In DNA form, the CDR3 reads TGTGCCAGCAGTGGACAGGGAAGGTCCTACGAGCAGTACTTC.

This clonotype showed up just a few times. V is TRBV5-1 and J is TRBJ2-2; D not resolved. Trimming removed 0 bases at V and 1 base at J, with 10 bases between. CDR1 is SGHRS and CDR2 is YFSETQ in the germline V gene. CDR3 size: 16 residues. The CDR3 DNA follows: TGCGCCAGCAGCTTGGATTCCTGGGAGAACACCGGGGAGCTGTTTTTT. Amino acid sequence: CASSLDSWENTGELFF. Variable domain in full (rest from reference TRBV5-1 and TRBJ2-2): KAGVTQTPRYLIKTRGQQVTLSCSPISGHRSVSWYQQTPGQGLQFLFEYFSETQRNKGNFPGRFSGRQFSNSRSEMNVSTLELGDSALYLCASSLDSWENTGELFFGEGSRLTVL.

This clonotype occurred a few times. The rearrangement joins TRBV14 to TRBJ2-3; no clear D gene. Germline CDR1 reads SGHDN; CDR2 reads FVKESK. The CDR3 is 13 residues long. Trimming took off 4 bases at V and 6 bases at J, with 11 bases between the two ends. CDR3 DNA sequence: TGTGCCAGCAGCCGGGGTCTAAGTGATACGCAGTATTTT. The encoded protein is CASSRGLSDTQYF.

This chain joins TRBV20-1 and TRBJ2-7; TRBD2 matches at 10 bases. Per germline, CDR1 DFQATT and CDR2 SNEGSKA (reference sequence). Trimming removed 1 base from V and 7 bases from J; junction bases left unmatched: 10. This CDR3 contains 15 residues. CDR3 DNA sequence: TGCAGTGCTAGAGGCCCGGGACTAGCGCCGAGGGAGCAGTACTTC. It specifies CSARGPGLAPREQYF.

The chain's CDR3 is CASSYDPGSYNSPLHF. CDR3 in DNA: TGTGCCAGCAGTTACGACCCCGGCTCCTATAATTCACCCCTCCACTTT. This rearrangement joins TRBV6-5 to TRBJ1-6; D remains ambiguous. V lost 2 bases, J lost 0 bases, and 8 bases lay in between. The germline V gene has CDR1 MNHEY and CDR2 SVGAGI. CDR3 size: 16 residues.

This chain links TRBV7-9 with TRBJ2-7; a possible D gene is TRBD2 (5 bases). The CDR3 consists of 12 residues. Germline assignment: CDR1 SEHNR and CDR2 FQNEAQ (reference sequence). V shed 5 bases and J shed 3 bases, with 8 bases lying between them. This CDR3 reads CASSPDYYEQYF. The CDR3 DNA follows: TGTGCCAGCAGCCCTGACTACTACGAGCAGTACTTC.

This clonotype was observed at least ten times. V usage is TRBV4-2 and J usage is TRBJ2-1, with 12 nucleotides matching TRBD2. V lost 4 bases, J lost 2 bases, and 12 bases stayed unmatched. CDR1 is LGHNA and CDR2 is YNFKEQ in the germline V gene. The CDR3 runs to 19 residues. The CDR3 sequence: CASSPRRLAGGSTYNEQFF. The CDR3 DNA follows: TGTGCCAGCAGCCCCCGGAGGCTAGCGGGGGGGTCGACCTACAATGAGCAGTTCTTC.

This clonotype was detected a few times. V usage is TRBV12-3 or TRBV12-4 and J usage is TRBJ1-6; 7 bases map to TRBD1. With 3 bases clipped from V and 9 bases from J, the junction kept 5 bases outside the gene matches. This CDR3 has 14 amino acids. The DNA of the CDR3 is TGTGCCAGCAGTTTGGGACAGACCTCTTCACCCCTCCACTTT. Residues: CASSLGQTSSPLHF.

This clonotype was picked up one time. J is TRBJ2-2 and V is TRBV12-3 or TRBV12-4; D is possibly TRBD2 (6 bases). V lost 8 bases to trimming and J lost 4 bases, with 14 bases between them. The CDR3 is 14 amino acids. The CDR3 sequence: CASGGGGLTGELFF. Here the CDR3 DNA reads TGTGCCAGCGGTGGAGGAGGGCTCACCGGGGAGCTGTTTTTT.

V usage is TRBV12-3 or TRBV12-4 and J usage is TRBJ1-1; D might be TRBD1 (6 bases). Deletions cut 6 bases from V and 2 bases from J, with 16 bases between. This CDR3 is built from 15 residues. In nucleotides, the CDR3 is TGTGCCAGCAGCTTAACCGGGACACCAAACACTGAAGCTTTCTTT. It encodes CASSLTGTPNTEAFF.

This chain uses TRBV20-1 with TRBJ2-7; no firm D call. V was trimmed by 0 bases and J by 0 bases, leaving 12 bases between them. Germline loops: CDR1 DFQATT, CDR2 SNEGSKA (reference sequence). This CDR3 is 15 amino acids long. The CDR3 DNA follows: TGCAGTGCTAGAGATCCCGTTGGAAGCTCCTACGAGCAGTACTTC. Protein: CSARDPVGSSYEQYF.

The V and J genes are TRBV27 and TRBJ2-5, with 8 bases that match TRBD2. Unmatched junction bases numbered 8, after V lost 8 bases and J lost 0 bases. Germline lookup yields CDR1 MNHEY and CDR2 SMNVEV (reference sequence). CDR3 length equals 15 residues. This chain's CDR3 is CASSFAGGHQETQYF. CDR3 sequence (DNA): TGTGCCAGCTCTTTTGCGGGGGGCCACCAAGAGACCCAGTACTTC.

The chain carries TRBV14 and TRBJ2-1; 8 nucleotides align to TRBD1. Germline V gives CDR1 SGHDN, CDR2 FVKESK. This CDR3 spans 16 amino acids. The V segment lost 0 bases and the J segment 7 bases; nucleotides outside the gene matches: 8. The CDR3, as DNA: TGTGCCAGCAGCCAAGATGGACAGGGTTTGGTAAATGAGCAGTTCTTC. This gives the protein CASSQDGQGLVNEQFF.

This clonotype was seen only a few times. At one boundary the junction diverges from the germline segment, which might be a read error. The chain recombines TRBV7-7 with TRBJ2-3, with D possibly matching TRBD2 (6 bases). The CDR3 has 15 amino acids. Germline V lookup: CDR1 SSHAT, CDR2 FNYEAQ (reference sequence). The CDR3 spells CASSLGRESTDTQYF. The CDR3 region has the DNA TGTGCTAGCAGCTTAGGGCGGGAAAGCACAGATACGCAGTATTTT.

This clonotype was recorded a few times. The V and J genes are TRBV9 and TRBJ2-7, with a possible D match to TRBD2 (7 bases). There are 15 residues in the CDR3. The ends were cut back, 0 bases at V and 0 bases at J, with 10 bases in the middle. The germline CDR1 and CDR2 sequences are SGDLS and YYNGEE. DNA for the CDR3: TGTGCCAGCAGCGTAGAGGGGGGGGGCTCCTACGAGCAGTACTTC. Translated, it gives CASSVEGGGSYEQYF. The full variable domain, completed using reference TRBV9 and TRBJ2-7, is DSGVTQTPKHLITATGQRVTLRCSPRSGDLSVYWYQQSLDQGLQFLIQYYNGEERAKGNILERFSAQQFPDLHSELNLSSLELGDSALYFCASSVEGGGSYEQYFGPGTRLTVT.

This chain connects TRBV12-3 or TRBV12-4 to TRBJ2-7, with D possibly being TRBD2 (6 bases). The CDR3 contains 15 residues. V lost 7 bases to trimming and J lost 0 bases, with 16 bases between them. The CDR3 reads CASTFLEGNSYEQYF. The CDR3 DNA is TGTGCCAGCACCTTCCTGGAGGGGAACTCCTACGAGCAGTACTTC.

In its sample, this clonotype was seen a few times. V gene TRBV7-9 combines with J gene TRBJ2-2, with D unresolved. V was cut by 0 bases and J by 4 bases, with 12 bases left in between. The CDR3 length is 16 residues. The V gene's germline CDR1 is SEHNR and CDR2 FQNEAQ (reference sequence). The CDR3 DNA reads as TGTGCCAGCAGCTTAGCGCCCGGCGAGGCCACCGGGGAGCTGTTTTTT. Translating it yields CASSLAPGEATGELFF.